This T cell receptor beta chain comes out of a study of CD8 T cells in Susac syndrome. The RNA input was roughly 0.45 to 1 ug, and it was reverse transcribed with random hexamers. TCRdb analysed the immunoSEQ multiplex PCR reads with MiXCR anew, one entry per CDR3 protein. In the table there are about 180,000 distinct CDR3 sequences, 85% to 95% of which are singletons. The V end was cut by 1 base, the J end by 9 bases, with 10 bases between. Germline CDR1 reads SGHDN; CDR2 reads FVKESK. The CDR3 spans 13 residues. V is TRBV14 and J is TRBJ2-1; D is tentatively TRBD1 or TRBD2 (6 bases each). The source is a human donor with multiple sclerosis. The sequenced material came from CD8+ T cells from PBMCs. The CDR3 sequence: CASSQVEGGEQFF. The CDR3 coding sequence is TGTGCCAGCAGCCAAGTAGAGGGGGGTGAGCAGTTCTTC. The whole variable domain, remainder taken from reference TRBV14 and TRBJ2-1, is EAGVTQFPSHSVIEKGQTVTLRCDPISGHDNLYWYRRVMGKEIKFLLHFVKESKQDESGMPNNRFLAERTGGTYSTLKVQPAELEDSGVYFCASSQVEGGEQFFGPGTRLTVL.